This entry lists 23 T cell receptor beta chains sequenced from one sample in a study of T cells in women clearing cervical HPV infection. Produced via immunoSEQ multiplex PCR; TCRdb's table is partial and in-frame only. Its table lists about 21,000 clones. Sequenced sample: blood buffy coat. The receptors stem from a woman between 18 and 69 years old with a cervical HPV16 infection that either progressed to CIN3+ or cleared (not recorded which).

As regards this clone: The CDR3 end is not reached by the read, which stops 3 residues before it; the germline J gene fills it in. The chain recombines TRBV7-8 with TRBJ2-3; 9 bases match TRBD2. Germline V lookup: CDR1 SGHVS, CDR2 FQNEAQ. This CDR3 is built from 15 residues. V was pared by 3 bases and J by 2 bases, with 3 bases of the junction left unmatched. The CDR3 protein is CASSLGLAPTDTQYF. The sequenced CDR3 bases are TGTGCCAGCAGCTTGGGACTAGCTCCCACAGATACG.

Regarding this clone: Read data end 3 residues before the CDR3 end; the end is taken from the germline J gene. This chain joins TRBV5-4 and TRBJ2-5; 8 nucleotides match TRBD2. V lost 4 bases and J lost 5; bases outside the gene matches: 1. The germline V gene encodes CDR1 SGHNT and CDR2 YYREEE (reference sequence). The CDR3 has 12 amino acids. The sequenced part of the CDR3 DNA is TGTGCCAGCAGCGGACTAGCTGAGACC. It encodes CASSGLAET. The whole CDR3 reads CASSGLAETQYF.

Of note for this clone: The read ends 3 residues early relative to the CDR3; the germline J gene fills the gap. The chain combines TRBV6-4 with TRBJ1-5; possible D gene TRBD1, 5 bases. Germline values: CDR1 MRHNA, CDR2 SNTAGT. The CDR3 is 14 residues long. Trimming took off 4 bases at V and 6 bases at J, with 13 bases between the two ends. The DNA read from the CDR3 is TGTGCCAGCAGTGTTGGAGGGGCCGGTCAGCCC. Amino acid sequence: CASSVGGAGQP. The CDR3 as a whole reads CASSVGGAGQPQHF.

Details on this clone: The CDR3 end lies 3 residues beyond the end of the read and is filled in from the germline J gene. This chain connects TRBV5-6 to TRBJ2-4; TRBD2 agrees at 9 bases. Germline V gene sequence: CDR1 SGHDT, CDR2 YYEEEE. CDR3 length equals 15 residues. The sequenced part of the CDR3 DNA is TGTGCCAGCAGCCGATACGAGACAGGGCGGGAGGGT. It codes for CASSRYETGREG. The entire CDR3 sequence reads CASSRYETGREGQYF.

With regard to this clone: The read falls 3 residues short of the CDR3 end, and the missing part is taken from the germline J gene. The chain links TRBV20-1 to TRBJ1-1; D gene ambiguous. The CDR3 runs 11 residues. Germline-derived CDR1 and CDR2 are DFQATT and SNEGSKA (reference sequence). V was pared by 5 bases and J by 2 bases, with 6 bases between. This chain's CDR3 is CSAPFNTEAFF. Incomplete CDR3 DNA: TGCAGTGCTCCTTTTAACACTGAA.

With regard to this clone: The observed sequence ends 3 residues before the CDR3 terminus, with the missing tail filled in from the germline J gene. The gene calls are TRBV6-1 and TRBJ2-3, with D possibly being TRBD1 (5 bases). The V and J ends lost 2 bases and 3 bases respectively, with 12 bases between them. CDR3 length: 15 amino acids. Germline CDR1 is MNHNS and CDR2 is SASEGT. This CDR3 is CASSETLAGTDTQYF. The DNA read from the CDR3 is TGTGCCAGCAGTGAAACGCTGGCAGGGACAGATACG.

A note on this clone: The CDR3 extends 3 residues past the end of the read, so its final part is completed from the germline J gene. This chain joins TRBV5-1 and TRBJ2-5; 11 bases are a match to TRBD2. The CDR3 length is 14 residues. Per the germline V gene, CDR1 is SGHRS and CDR2 is YFSETQ. V lost 6 bases and J lost 2; bases outside the gene matches: 3. The covered CDR3 bases are TGCGCCAGCAAGACTAGCGGGGCACAAGAGACC. Translating it yields CASKTSGAQET. From start to end, the CDR3 is CASKTSGAQETQYF.

As concerns this clone: The CDR3 end falls 3 residues outside the read, so it is completed with the germline J gene. The chain uses TRBV7-9 and TRBJ1-4, with D possibly TRBD1 on 5 matching bases. CDR3 length: 15 residues. The V end was cut by 5 bases, the J end by 5 bases, with 15 bases between. Germline values: CDR1 SEHNR, CDR2 FQNEAQ (reference sequence). The part of the CDR3 DNA that was read is TGTGCCAGCAGCCCCCCGGGGGGTGGAAATGAAAAA. Residues: CASSPPGGGNEK. The entire CDR3 protein is CASSPPGGGNEKLFF.

With respect to this clone: The read finishes 3 residues shy of the CDR3 end, and the germline J gene is used to complete it. The chain is built from TRBV11-1 and TRBJ2-3; 9 bases map to TRBD1. This CDR3 comprises 14 residues. V lost 5 bases, J lost 5 bases, and 5 bases stayed unmatched. CDR1 is SGHAT and CDR2 is FQDESV in the germline V gene (reference sequence). CDR3 protein: CASSTGQGRDTQYF. The sequenced CDR3 bases are TGTGCCAGCAGCACGGGACAGGGAAGAGATACG.

Turning to this clone: The read gets to within 3 residues of the CDR3 end, and the germline J gene fills in the rest. The rearrangement uses TRBV19 and TRBJ2-7, with D maybe TRBD2 (6 bases). Germline loops: CDR1 LNHDA, CDR2 SQIVND (reference sequence). Trimming left V 5 bases short and J 5 bases short, with 13 bases between. This CDR3 contains 13 residues. The sequenced CDR3 bases are TGTGCCAGTAGTCTGAAGGGGAGGCACGAG. It encodes CASSLKGRHE. The full CDR3 protein reads CASSLKGRHEQYF.

As to this clone: The missing CDR3 end, 3 residues past where the read stops, is filled in from the germline J gene. The chain links TRBV5-1 to TRBJ2-7; 11 bases line up with TRBD2. Unmatched junction bases numbered 4, after V lost 3 bases and J lost 2 bases. This CDR3 region has 15 residues. The V gene's germline CDR1 is SGHRS and CDR2 YFSETQ. CDR3 protein: CASSSGLAETYEQYF. The CDR3 DNA, read in part, is TGCGCCAGCAGCTCGGGACTAGCGGAGACCTACGAG.

In regard to this clone: The read terminates 3 residues before the CDR3 end, so the remaining end is supplied by the germline J gene. The chain couples TRBV18 to TRBJ1-6; 9 bases agree with TRBD1. Trimming at V came to 3 bases and at J to 7 bases, leaving 10 bases not matched to a gene. Germline assignment: CDR1 KGHSH and CDR2 LQKENI. The CDR3 is made up of 17 amino acids. CDR3 in amino acids: CASSPTGQGRSNSPLHF. The part of the CDR3 DNA that was read is TGTGCCAGCTCACCCACGGGACAGGGAAGGTCAAATTCACCC.

To note about this clone: The CDR3 extends 3 residues past the end of the read, so its final part is completed from the germline J gene. This chain connects TRBV19 to TRBJ2-1; possible D gene TRBD2, 6 bases. Looked up from germline, CDR1 is LNHDA and CDR2 is SQIVND (reference sequence). This CDR3 is built from 14 residues. The V gene lost 4 bases and the J gene lost 9 bases, with 16 bases spanning the gap. CDR3 region: CASSSGLAMVEQFF. CDR3 DNA (partial): TGTGCCAGTAGTAGCGGGCTAGCGATGGTTGAG.

A remark on this clone: The read is 3 residues too short to cover the CDR3 end, so that end is filled in from the germline J gene. The chain links TRBV20-1 to TRBJ2-5; 12 bases line up with TRBD2. V lost 2 bases to trimming and J lost 4 bases; unmatched junction nucleotides: 2. From germline, CDR1 is DFQATT and CDR2 SNEGSKA (reference sequence). This CDR3 has 14 amino acids. CDR3 DNA (partial): TGCAGTGCTAGAAAGGGACTAGCGGGAGAGACC. Amino acid sequence: CSARKGLAGET. The CDR3 reads in full as CSARKGLAGETQYF.

With regard to this clone: The CDR3 end is not reached by the read, which stops 3 residues before it; the germline J gene fills it in. The chain couples TRBV7-3 to TRBJ2-4, with no clear D. This CDR3 contains 14 residues. Trimming removed 2 bases at V and 9 bases at J, with 14 bases between. Germline-derived CDR1 and CDR2 are SGHTA and FQGTGA. CDR3 DNA, as far as it was read: TGTGCCAGCAGCTTAGGCTCACGGCGCGGCATT. Its translation is CASSLGSRRGI. The whole CDR3 protein reads CASSLGSRRGIQYF.

In regard to this clone: The read halts 3 residues ahead of the CDR3 end, with the missing end drawn from the germline J gene. V is TRBV7-9 and J is TRBJ1-5; 12 bases fit TRBD1. Germline V gene data show CDR1 as SEHNR and CDR2 as FQNEAQ (reference sequence). CDR3 length: 15 residues. With V trimmed by 3 bases and J by 7 bases, 4 bases remained unmatched. The part of the CDR3 DNA that was read is TGTGCCAGCAGCTTGGGGACAGGGGGCCGACAGCCC. Residues: CASSLGTGGRQP. The entire CDR3 sequence reads CASSLGTGGRQPQHF.

A note on this clone: The read halts 3 residues ahead of the CDR3 end, with the missing end drawn from the germline J gene. The V gene is TRBV20-1, the J gene TRBJ1-5, with a possible D match to TRBD1 (5 bases). The CDR3 loop spans 13 amino acids. CDR1 DFQATT and CDR2 SNEGSKA come from the germline V gene (reference sequence). The V gene lost 6 bases and the J gene lost 7 bases, with 16 bases spanning the gap. The CDR3 loop is CSADGTSTQPQHF. The CDR3 DNA, read in part, is TGCAGTGCCGACGGGACTTCAACCCAGCCC.

In regard to this clone: Coverage ceases 3 residues before the CDR3 finishes, and the germline J gene fills in the end. The chain uses TRBV19 and TRBJ1-2; tentatively, D is TRBD1 (5 bases). The CDR3 runs to 13 residues. Per the germline V gene, CDR1 is LNHDA and CDR2 is SQIVND (reference sequence). The CDR3 here is CASSLKGRHDYTF. The DNA read from the CDR3 is TGTGCCAGTAGTCTGAAGGGGAGGCACGAC.

Details on this clone: Coverage ceases 3 residues before the CDR3 finishes, and the germline J gene fills in the end. The chain carries TRBV10-3 and TRBJ1-5, with 7 nucleotides matching TRBD1. This CDR3 has 15 amino acids. Per the germline V gene, CDR1 is ENHRY and CDR2 is SYGVKD. Trimming at V came to 7 bases and at J to 2 bases, leaving 8 bases not matched to a gene. The CDR3 sequence: CAITHQGEGNQPQHF. The CDR3 bases that were read are TGTGCCATCACCCACCAGGGGGAGGGCAATCAGCCC.

On this clone itself: The read stops 3 residues short of the end of the CDR3; the missing end is completed from the germline J gene. The chain uses TRBV2 and TRBJ2-1; 9 bases are a match to TRBD1. Germline values: CDR1 SNHLY, CDR2 FYNNEI. The CDR3 is 17 residues long. With 2 bases clipped from V and 7 bases from J, the junction kept 12 bases outside the gene matches. CDR3 sequence reads: CASSEKGGGTGKNEQFF. The sequenced part of the CDR3 DNA is TGTGCCAGCAGTGAAAAAGGCGGCGGGACAGGGAAGAATGAG.

Regarding this clone: With the read ending 3 residues before the CDR3 end, the germline J gene is used to fill in that end. The chain employs TRBV7-9 and TRBJ2-7; D is possibly TRBD2 (5 bases). Germline CDR1 is SEHNR and CDR2 is FQNEAQ (reference sequence). The CDR3 extends over 13 amino acids. V was clipped by 5 bases and J by 1 base, with 9 bases between them. The CDR3 reads CASSQGLSYEQYF. The CDR3 bases that were read are TGTGCCAGCAGCCAAGGACTTTCCTACGAG.

Comment on this clone: The CDR3 extends 3 residues past the end of the read, so its final part is completed from the germline J gene. The J gene is TRBJ2-1, the V gene TRBV18; D is perhaps TRBD1 (6 bases). The length of the CDR3 is 14 residues. Germline values: CDR1 KGHSH, CDR2 LQKENI. V lost 3 bases and J lost 4, with 10 bases in between. CDR3 sequence reads: CASSPGTPYNEQFF. Partial CDR3 DNA: TGTGCCAGCTCACCCGGGACACCATACAATGAG. The whole variable domain, filled in from reference TRBV18 and TRBJ2-1, reads NAGVMQNPRHLVRRRGQEARLRCSPMKGHSHVYWYRQLPEEGLKFMVYLQKENIIDESGMPKERFSAEFPKEGPSILRIQQVVRGDSAAYFCASSPGTPYNEQFFGPGTRLTVL.

In the case of this clone: Compared with germline, one end of the junction differs, possibly owing to a read error. The read terminates 3 residues before the CDR3 end, so the remaining end is supplied by the germline J gene. The chain couples TRBV28 to TRBJ2-5; 12 nucleotides agree with TRBD2. In germline, CDR1 is MDHEN, CDR2 SYDVKM. The CDR3 runs 14 residues. The CDR3 sequence: CASRTSGIKRTQYF. CDR3 DNA (partial): TGTGCGAGCAGGACTAGCGGGATCAAGAGAACC.